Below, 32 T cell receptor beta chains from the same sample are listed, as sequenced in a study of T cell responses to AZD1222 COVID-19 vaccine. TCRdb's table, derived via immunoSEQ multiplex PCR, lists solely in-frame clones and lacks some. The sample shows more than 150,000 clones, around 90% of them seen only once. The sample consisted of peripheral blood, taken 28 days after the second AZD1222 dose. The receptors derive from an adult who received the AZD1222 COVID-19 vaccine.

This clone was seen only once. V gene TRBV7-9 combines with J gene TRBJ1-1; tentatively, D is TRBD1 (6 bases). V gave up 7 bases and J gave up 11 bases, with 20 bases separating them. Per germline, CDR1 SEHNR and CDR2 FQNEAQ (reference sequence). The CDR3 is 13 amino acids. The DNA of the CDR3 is TGTGCCAGCACCCTGAGTGGGGGCCCTGGGGCTTTCTTT. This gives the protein CASTLSGGPGAFF.

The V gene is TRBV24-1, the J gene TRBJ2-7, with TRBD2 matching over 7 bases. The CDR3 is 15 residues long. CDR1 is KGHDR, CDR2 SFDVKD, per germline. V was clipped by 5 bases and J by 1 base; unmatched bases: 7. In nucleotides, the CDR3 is TGTGCCACCAGTGTTGGCGGGGGACTTTCCTACGAGCAGTACTTC. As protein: CATSVGGGLSYEQYF.

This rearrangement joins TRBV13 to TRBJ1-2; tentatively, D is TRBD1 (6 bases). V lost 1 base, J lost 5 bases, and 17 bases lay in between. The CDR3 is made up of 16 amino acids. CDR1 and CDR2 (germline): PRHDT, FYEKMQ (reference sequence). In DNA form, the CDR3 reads TGTGCCAGCAGCTTAGAAGGCAGGGGCCGGGGGTATGGCTACACCTTC. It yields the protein CASSLEGRGRGYGYTF.

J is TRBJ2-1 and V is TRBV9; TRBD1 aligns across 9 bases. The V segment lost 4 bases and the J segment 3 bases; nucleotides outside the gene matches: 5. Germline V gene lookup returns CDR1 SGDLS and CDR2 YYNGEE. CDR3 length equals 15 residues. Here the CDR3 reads CASSPTGGFYNEQFF. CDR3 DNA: TGTGCCAGCAGCCCAACAGGGGGCTTCTACAATGAGCAGTTCTTC. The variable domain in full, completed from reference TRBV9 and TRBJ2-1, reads DSGVTQTPKHLITATGQRVTLRCSPRSGDLSVYWYQQSLDQGLQFLIQYYNGEERAKGNILERFSAQQFPDLHSELNLSSLELGDSALYFCASSPTGGFYNEQFFGPGTRLTVL.

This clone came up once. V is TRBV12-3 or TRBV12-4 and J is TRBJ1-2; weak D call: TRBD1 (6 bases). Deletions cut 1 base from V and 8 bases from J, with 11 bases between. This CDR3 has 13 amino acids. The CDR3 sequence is CASSLGGQVGYTF. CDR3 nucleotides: TGTGCCAGCAGTTTAGGGGGGCAGGTGGGCTACACCTTC.

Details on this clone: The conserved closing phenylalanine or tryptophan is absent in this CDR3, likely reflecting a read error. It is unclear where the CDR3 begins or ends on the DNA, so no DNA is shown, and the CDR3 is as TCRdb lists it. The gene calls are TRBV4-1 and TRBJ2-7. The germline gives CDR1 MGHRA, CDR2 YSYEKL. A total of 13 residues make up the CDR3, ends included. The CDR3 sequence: CASSQDTNRAPRI.

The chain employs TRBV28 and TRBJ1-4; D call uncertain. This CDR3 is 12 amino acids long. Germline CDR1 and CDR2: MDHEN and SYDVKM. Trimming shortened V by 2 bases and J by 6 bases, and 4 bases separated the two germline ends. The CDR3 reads CASSLAYEKLFF. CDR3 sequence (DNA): TGTGCCAGCAGTTTAGCGTATGAAAAACTGTTTTTT.

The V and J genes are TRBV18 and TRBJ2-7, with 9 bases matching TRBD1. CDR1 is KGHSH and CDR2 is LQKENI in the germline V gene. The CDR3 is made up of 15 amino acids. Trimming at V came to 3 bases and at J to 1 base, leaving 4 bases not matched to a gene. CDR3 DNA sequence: TGTGCCAGCTCACCGGGACAGGGCTCGTCCTACGAGCAGTACTTC. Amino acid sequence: CASSPGQGSSYEQYF.

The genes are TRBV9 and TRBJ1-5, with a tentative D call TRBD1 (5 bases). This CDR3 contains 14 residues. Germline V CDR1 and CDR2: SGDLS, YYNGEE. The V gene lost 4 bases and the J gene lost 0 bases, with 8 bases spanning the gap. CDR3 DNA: TGTGCCAGCAGCCGGGGGAATAGCAATCAGCCCCAGCATTTT. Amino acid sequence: CASSRGNSNQPQHF.

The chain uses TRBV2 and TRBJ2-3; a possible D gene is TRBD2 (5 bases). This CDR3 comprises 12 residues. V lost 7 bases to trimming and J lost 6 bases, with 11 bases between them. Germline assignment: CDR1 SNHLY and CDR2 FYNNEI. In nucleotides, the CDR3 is TGTGCCAGCACTGGCGACTACGATACGCAGTATTTT. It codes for CASTGDYDTQYF.

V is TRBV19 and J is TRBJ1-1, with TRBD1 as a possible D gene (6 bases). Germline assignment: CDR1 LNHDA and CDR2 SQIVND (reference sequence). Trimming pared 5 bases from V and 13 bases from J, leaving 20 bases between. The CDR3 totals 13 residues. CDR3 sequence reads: CASSSRPGDPNFF. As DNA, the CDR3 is TGTGCCAGTAGTTCAAGGCCAGGGGACCCAAATTTCTTT.

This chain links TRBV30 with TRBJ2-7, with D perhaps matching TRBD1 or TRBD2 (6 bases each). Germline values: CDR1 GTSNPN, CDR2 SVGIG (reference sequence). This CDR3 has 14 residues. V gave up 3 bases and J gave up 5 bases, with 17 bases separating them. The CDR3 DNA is TGTGCCTGGAGACCCCAGGGGCGGGGTAACGAGCAGTACTTC. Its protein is CAWRPQGRGNEQYF.

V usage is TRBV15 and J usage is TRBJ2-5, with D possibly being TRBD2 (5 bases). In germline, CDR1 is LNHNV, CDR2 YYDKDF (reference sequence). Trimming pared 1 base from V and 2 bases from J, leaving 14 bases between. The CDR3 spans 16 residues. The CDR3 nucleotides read TGTGCCACCAGCAGAGTCGTGGAGGCGGTACAAGAGACCCAGTACTTC. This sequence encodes CATSRVVEAVQETQYF.

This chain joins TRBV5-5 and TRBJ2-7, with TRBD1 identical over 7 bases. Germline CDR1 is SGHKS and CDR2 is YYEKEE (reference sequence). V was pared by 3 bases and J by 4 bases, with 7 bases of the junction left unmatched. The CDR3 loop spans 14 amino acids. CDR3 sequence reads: CASSSTGTEYEQYF. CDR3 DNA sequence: TGTGCCAGCAGCTCGACCGGGACAGAGTACGAGCAGTACTTC.

For the CDR3, the DNA is TGTGCCAGCAGCTTTGGACTAGCGGGGGCCCGTGAGCAGTACTTC. Translating gives CASSFGLAGAREQYF. This rearrangement joins TRBV7-9 to TRBJ2-7; 13 bases map to TRBD2. The CDR3 is 15 amino acids. Trimming at V came to 3 bases and at J to 7 bases, leaving 6 bases not matched to a gene. In germline, CDR1 is SEHNR, CDR2 FQNEAQ (reference sequence).

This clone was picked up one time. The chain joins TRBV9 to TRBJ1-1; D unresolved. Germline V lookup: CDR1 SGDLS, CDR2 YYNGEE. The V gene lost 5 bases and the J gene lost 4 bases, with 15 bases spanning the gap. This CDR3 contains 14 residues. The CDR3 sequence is CASRASPGGTEAFF. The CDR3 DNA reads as TGTGCCAGCAGGGCTTCCCCAGGCGGCACTGAAGCTTTCTTT.

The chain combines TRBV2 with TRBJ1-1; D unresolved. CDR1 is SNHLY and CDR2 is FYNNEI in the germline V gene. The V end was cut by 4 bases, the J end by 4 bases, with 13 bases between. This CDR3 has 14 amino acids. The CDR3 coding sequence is TGTGCCAGCAGTGCTAGGACGGTGGGCACTGAAGCTTTCTTT. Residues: CASSARTVGTEAFF. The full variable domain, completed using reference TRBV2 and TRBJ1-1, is EPEVTQTPSHQVTQMGQEVILRCVPISNHLYFYWYRQILGQKVEFLVSFYNNEISEKSEIFDDQFSVERPDGSNFTLKIRSTKLEDSAMYFCASSARTVGTEAFFGQGTRLTVV.

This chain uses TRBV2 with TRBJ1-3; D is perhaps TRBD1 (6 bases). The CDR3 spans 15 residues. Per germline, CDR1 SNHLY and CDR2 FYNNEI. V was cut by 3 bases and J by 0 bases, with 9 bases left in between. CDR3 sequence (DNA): TGTGCCAGCAGTGAGGACAGAAACTCTGGAAACACCATATATTTT. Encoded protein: CASSEDRNSGNTIYF.

CDR3 region: CAISESGGHGADEAFF. CDR3 DNA: TGTGCCATCAGTGAGTCTGGGGGGCACGGGGCGGATGAAGCTTTCTTT. The chain joins TRBV10-3 to TRBJ1-1; maybe TRBD1 (6 bases). V was clipped by 0 bases and J by 7 bases, with 18 bases between them. CDR3 length: 16 amino acids. The germline V gene has CDR1 ENHRY and CDR2 SYGVKD.

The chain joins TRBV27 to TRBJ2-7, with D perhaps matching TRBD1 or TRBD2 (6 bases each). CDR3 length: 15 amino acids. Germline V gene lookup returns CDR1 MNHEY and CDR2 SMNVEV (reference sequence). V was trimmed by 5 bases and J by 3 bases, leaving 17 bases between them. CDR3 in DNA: TGTGCCAGCAGTGCGGGACATACAACGATCTACGAGCAGTACTTC. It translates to CASSAGHTTIYEQYF.

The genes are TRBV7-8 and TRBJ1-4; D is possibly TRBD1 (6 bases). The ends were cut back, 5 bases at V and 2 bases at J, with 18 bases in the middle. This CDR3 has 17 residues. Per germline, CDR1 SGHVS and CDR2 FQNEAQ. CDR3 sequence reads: CASSRNRVWATNEKLFF. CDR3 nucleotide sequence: TGTGCCAGCAGCCGGAACAGGGTTTGGGCCACTAATGAAAAACTGTTTTTT.

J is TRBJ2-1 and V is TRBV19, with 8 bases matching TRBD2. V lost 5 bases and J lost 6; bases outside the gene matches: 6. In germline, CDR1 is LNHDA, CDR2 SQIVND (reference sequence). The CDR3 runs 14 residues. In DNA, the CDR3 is TGTGCCAGTAGTGTAACTAGCGGAGGCAATGAGCAGTTCTTC. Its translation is CASSVTSGGNEQFF. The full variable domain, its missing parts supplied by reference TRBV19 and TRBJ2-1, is DGGITQSPKYLFRKEGQNVTLSCEQNLNHDAMYWYRQDPGQGLRLIYYSQIVNDFQKGDIAEGYSVSREKKESFPLTVTSAQKNPTAFYLCASSVTSGGNEQFFGPGTRLTVL.

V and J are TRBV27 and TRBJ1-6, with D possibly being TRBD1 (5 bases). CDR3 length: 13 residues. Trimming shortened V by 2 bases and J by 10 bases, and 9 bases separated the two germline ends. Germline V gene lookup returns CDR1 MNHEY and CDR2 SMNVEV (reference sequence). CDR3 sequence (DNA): TGTGCCAGCAGTTTAACTAGGGACTCACCCCTCCACTTT. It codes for CASSLTRDSPLHF.

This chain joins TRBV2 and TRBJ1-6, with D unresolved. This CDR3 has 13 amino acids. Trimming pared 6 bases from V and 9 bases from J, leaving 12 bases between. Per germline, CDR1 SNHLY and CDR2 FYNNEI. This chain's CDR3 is CASRPGRISPLHF. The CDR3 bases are TGTGCCAGCAGGCCAGGACGGATTTCACCCCTCCACTTT.

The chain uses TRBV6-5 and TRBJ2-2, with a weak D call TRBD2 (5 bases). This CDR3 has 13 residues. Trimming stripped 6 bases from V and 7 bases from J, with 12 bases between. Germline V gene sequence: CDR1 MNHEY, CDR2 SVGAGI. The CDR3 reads CASRAAGHGELFF. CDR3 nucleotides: TGTGCCAGCAGGGCCGCGGGCCACGGGGAGCTGTTTTTT.

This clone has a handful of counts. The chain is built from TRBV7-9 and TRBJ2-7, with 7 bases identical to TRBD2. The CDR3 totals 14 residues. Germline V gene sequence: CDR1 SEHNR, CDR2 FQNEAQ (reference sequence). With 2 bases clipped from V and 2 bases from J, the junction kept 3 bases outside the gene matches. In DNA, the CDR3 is TGTGCCAGCAGCTTACTCGCGGGAGCCTACGAGCAGTACTTC. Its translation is CASSLLAGAYEQYF.

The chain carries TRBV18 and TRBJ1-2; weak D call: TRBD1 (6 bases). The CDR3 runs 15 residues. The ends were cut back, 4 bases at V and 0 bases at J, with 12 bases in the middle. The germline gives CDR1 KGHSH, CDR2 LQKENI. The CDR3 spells CASSREGGANYGYTF. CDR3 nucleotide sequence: TGTGCCAGCTCACGAGAAGGGGGAGCTAACTATGGCTACACCTTC.

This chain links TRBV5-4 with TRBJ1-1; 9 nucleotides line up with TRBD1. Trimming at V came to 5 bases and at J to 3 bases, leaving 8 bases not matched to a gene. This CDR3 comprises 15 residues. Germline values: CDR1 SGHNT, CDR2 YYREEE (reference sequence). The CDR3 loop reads CASRLPGQGHTEAFF. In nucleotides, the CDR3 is TGTGCCAGCAGGTTACCGGGACAGGGTCACACTGAAGCTTTCTTT.

In nucleotides, the CDR3 is TGTGCCACCAGCAGAGATCGGGCCGCGGGGGAAAAACTGTTTTTT. Translation gives CATSRDRAAGEKLFF. The chain carries TRBV15 and TRBJ1-4; D is unclear. V was clipped by 0 bases and J by 8 bases, with 13 bases between them. The V gene's germline CDR1 is LNHNV and CDR2 YYDKDF (reference sequence). This CDR3 comprises 15 residues. The whole variable domain, filled in from reference TRBV15 and TRBJ1-4, reads DAMVIQNPRYQVTQFGKPVTLSCSQTLNHNVMYWYQQKSSQAPKLLFHYYDKDFNNEADTPDNFQSRRPNTSFCFLDIRSPGLGDTAMYLCATSRDRAAGEKLFFGSGTQLSVL.

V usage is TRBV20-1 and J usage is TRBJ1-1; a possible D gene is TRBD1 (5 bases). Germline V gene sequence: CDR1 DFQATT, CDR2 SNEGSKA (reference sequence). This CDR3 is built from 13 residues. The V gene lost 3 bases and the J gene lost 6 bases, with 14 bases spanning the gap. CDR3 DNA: TGCAGTGCTAGTCAGGCAGGGAGTCCTGAAGCTTTCTTT. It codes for CSASQAGSPEAFF.

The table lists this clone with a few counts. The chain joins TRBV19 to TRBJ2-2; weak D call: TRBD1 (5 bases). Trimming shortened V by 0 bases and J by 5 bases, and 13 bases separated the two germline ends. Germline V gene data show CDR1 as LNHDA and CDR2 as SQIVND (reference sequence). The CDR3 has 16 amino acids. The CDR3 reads CASSIDIRGWTGELFF. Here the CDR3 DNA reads TGTGCCAGTAGTATAGATATAAGGGGATGGACCGGGGAGCTGTTTTTT.

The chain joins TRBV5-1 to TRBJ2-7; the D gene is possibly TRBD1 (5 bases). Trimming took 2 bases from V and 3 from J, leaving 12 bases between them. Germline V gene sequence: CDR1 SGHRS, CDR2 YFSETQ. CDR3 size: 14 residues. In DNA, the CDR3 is TGCGCCAGCAGCTTCCCAGGGCGAGTCTACGAGCAGTACTTC. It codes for CASSFPGRVYEQYF.